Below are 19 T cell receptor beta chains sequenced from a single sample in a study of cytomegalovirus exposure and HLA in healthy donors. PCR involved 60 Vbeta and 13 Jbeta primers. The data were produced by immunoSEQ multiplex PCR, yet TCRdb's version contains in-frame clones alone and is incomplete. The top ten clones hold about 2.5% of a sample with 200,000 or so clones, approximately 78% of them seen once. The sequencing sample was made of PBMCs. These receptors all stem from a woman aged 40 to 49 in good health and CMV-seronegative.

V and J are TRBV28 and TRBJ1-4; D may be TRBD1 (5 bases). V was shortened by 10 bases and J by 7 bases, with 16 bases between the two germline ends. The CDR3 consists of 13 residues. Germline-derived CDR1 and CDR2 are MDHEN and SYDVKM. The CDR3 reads CATRRGVVEKLFF. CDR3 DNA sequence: TGTGCCACCCGTCGGGGGGTGGTTGAAAAACTGTTTTTT.

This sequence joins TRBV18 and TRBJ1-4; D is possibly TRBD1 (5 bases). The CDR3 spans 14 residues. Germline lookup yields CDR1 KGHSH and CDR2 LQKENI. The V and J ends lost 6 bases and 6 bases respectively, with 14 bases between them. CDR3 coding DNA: TGTGCCAGCTCCCCAGCCGCAGGGCATGAAAAACTGTTTTTT. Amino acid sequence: CASSPAAGHEKLFF.

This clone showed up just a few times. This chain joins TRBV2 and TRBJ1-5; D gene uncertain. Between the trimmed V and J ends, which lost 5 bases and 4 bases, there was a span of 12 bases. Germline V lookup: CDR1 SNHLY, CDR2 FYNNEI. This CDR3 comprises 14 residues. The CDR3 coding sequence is TGTGCCAGCAGTCCCCTGGCGGGTAATCAGCCCCAGCATTTT. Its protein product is CASSPLAGNQPQHF. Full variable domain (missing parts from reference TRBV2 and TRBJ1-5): EPEVTQTPSHQVTQMGQEVILRCVPISNHLYFYWYRQILGQKVEFLVSFYNNEISEKSEIFDDQFSVERPDGSNFTLKIRSTKLEDSAMYFCASSPLAGNQPQHFGDGTRLSIL.

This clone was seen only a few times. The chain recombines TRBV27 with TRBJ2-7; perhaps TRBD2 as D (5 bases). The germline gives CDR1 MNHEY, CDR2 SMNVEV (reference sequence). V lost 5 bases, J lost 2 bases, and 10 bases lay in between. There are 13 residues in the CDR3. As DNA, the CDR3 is TGTGCCAGCAGTCCCGGACTCGCCTACGAGCAGTACTTC. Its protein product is CASSPGLAYEQYF.

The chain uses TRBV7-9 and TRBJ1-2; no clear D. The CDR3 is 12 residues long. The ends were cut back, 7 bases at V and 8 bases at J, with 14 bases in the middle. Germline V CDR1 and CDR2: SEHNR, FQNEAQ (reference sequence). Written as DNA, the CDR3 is TGTGCCAGCACCAAAACGGGTGACGGCTACACCTTC. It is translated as CASTKTGDGYTF. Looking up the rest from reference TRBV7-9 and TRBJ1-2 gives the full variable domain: DTGVSQNPRHKITKRGQNVTFRCDPISEHNRLYWYRQTLGQGPEFLTYFQNEAQLEKSRLLSDRFSAERPKGSFSTLEIQRTEQGDSAMYLCASTKTGDGYTFGSGTRLTVV.

The CDR3 DNA sequence: TGTGCCACCAGCAGAGGCGGACAGGGGGCGCGACGGTACCAAGAGACCCAGTACTTC. It specifies CATSRGGQGARRYQETQYF. The gene calls are TRBV15 and TRBJ2-5; TRBD1 agrees at 11 bases. The trim removed 1 base at V and 0 bases at J, leaving 10 bases unmatched. The length of the CDR3 is 19 residues. Germline values: CDR1 LNHNV, CDR2 YYDKDF (reference sequence).

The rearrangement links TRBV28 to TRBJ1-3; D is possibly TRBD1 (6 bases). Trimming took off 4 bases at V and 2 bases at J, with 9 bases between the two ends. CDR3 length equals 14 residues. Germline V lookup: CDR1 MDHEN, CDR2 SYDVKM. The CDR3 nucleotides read TGTGCCAGCAGTTCTACAGGGACTGGAAACACCATATATTTT. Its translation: CASSSTGTGNTIYF.

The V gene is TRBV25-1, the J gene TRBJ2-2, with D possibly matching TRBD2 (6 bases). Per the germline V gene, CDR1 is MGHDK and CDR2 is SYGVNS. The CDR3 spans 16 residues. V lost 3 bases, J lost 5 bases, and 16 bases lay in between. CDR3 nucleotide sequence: TGTGCCAGCAGTGATTGGTCGGCGGGATCGACCGGGGAGCTGTTTTTT. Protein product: CASSDWSAGSTGELFF.

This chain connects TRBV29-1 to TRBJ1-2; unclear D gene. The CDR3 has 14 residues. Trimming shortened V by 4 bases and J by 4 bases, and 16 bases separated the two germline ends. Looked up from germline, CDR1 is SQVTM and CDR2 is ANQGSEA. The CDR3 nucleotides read TGCAGCGTTGGTGGAGGTGATTTTGGCTATGGCTACACCTTC. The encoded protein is CSVGGGDFGYGYTF.

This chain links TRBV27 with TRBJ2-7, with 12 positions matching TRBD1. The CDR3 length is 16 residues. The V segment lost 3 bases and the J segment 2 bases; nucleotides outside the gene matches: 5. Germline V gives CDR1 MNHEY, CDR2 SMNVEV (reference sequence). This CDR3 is CASSFTGTGGPYEQYF. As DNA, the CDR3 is TGTGCCAGCAGTTTTACAGGGACAGGGGGCCCCTACGAGCAGTACTTC.

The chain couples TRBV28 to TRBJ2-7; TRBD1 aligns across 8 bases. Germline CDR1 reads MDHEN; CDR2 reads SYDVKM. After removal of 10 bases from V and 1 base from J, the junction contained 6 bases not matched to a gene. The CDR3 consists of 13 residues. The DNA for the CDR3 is TGTGCCACCTCACAGGGGGGATCCTACGAGCAGTACTTC. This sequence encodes CATSQGGSYEQYF. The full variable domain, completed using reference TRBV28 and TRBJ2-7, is DVKVTQSSRYLVKRTGEKVFLECVQDMDHENMFWYRQDPGLGLRLIYFSYDVKMKEKGDIPEGYSVSREKKERFSLILESASTNQTSMYLCATSQGGSYEQYFGPGTRLTVT.

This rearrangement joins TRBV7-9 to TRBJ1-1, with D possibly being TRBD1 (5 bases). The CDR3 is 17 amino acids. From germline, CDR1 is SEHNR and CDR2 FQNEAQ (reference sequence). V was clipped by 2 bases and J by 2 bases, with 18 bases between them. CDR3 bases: TGTGCCAGCAGCTTAAGGGACTCAGGAGCGGGCAACACTGAAGCTTTCTTT. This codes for CASSLRDSGAGNTEAFF.

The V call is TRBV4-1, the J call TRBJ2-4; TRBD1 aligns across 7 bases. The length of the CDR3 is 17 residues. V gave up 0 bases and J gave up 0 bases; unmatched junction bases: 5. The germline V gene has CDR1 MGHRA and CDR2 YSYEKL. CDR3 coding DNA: TGCGCCAGCAGCCAAGATGACAGGGCTTTAGCCAAAAACATTCAGTACTTC. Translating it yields CASSQDDRALAKNIQYF.

The CDR3: CASSLTGGTAYGYTF. DNA for the CDR3: TGTGCCAGCAGCTTAACCGGTGGGACAGCTTATGGCTACACCTTC. The chain recombines TRBV7-3 with TRBJ1-2; 7 positions match TRBD1. Germline CDR1 reads SGHTA; CDR2 reads FQGTGA. Trimming at V came to 0 bases and at J to 5 bases, leaving 6 bases not matched to a gene. The length of the CDR3 is 15 residues.

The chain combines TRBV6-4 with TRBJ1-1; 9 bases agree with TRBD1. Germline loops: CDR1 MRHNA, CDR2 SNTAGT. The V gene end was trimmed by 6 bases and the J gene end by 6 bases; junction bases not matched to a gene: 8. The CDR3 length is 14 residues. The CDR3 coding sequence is TGTGCCAGCAGGACGGAACAGGGGGCCCCTGAAGCTTTCTTT. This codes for CASRTEQGAPEAFF.

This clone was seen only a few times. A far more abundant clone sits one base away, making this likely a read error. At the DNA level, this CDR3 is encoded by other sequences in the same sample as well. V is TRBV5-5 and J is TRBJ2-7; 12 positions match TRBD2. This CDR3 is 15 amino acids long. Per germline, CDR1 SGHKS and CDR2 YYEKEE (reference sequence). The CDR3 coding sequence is TGCGCCAGCAGTGGGACTAGCGGGCTTTCCTACGAGCAGTACTTC. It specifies CASSGTSGLSYEQYF.

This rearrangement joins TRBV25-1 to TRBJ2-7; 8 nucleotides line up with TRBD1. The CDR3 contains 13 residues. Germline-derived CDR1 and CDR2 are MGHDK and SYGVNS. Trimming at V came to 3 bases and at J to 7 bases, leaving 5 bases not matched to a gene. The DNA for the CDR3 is TGTGCCAGCAGTGACGACAGGGGCCGGGAGCAGTACTTC. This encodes CASSDDRGREQYF.

The CDR3: CASSLVGGTANTEAFF. CDR3 in DNA: TGTGCCAGCAGCTTGGTGGGGGGGACGGCGAACACTGAAGCTTTCTTT. The V gene is TRBV5-6, the J gene TRBJ1-1; tentatively, D is TRBD1 (5 bases). Trimming removed 0 bases from V and 1 base from J, with 13 bases in between. CDR3 length: 16 amino acids. Germline V lookup: CDR1 SGHDT, CDR2 YYEEEE. The whole variable domain, filled in from reference TRBV5-6 and TRBJ1-1, reads DAGVTQSPTHLIKTRGQQVTLRCSPKSGHDTVSWYQQALGQGPQFIFQYYEEEERQRGNFPDRFSGHQFPNYSSELNVNALLLGDSALYLCASSLVGGTANTEAFFGQGTRLTVV.

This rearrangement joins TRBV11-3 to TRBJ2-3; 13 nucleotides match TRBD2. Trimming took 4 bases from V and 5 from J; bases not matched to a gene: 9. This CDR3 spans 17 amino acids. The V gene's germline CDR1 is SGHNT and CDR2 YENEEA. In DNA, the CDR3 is TGTGCCAGCAGCTCACCGGGACTAGCGGGATTAGGAGATACGCAGTATTTT. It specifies CASSSPGLAGLGDTQYF.